These T cell receptor beta chains were read from a single sample in a study of shared clonotypes between healthy human individuals. Measured with immunoSEQ multiplex PCR; TCRdb has only the in-frame clones, and not every one. The profile shows about 600,000 clones, roughly 72% of them singletons. The sample taken for sequencing was PBMCs. The receptors derive from a woman aged 40 to 50 in good health. Some clones in this sample may be carry-over from other donors' samples. CDR3s include the opening cysteine and the closing phenylalanine or tryptophan. The D gene is left open where the match is weak.

V,J,D,CDR3
TRBV28,TRBJ1-2,-,CASIRAGSTPYGYTF
TRBV28,TRBJ2-5,-,CASSLGGRGYQETQYF
TRBV30,TRBJ2-2,TRBD2,CAWSQIRMGGSKAGELFF
TRBV7-2,TRBJ2-3,-,CASSLDGGSTDTQYF
TRBV6-1,TRBJ2-7,-,CASSEERASHSYEQYF
TRBV11-2,TRBJ1-2,-,CASTPLGPVGYGYTF
TRBV11-2,TRBJ2-1,-,CASSLRRQAINEQFF
TRBV7-2,TRBJ2-7,-,CASSAGLLYEQYF
TRBV18,TRBJ2-1,TRBD1,CASSLRDREYNEQFF
TRBV5-1,TRBJ2-3,-,CASSLSWGADNTQYF
TRBV28,TRBJ2-1,TRBD1,CASRSGQGSYNEQFF
TRBV7-8,TRBJ2-5,TRBD1,CASSLFPGTGTRKETQYF
TRBV6-6,TRBJ2-1,-,CASSYHLGEQFF
TRBV7-9,TRBJ1-2,TRBD1,CASSTHRGPNYGYTF
TRBV2,TRBJ2-2,TRBD1,CASRDRSTTGELFF
TRBV2,TRBJ2-7,TRBD1,CASSEQGDTYEQYF
TRBV19,TRBJ2-7,TRBD2,CASSITSGSYEQYF
TRBV12-5,TRBJ2-3,TRBD2,CASGLARLPGLAGVGGTDTQYF
TRBV7-3,TRBJ2-1,-,CASSKQGIDEQFF
TRBV9,TRBJ1-2,-,CASSVWGSPNYGYTF